The rows below give T cell receptor beta chains drawn from one sample of a study of post-analysis software for immune sequencing data. TCRdb re-called the PCR reads through MiXCR, storing one row per CDR3 protein. The table has 380,000 or so distinct CDR3 sequences, around a third seen once. Sequenced: blood. The receptors shown here come from a girl aged 5 to 17 with multiple sclerosis. The CDR3 runs from the conserved cysteine through the conserved F or W.

14 | TRBV6-6 | CASSYSVSTDTQYF
15 | TRBV29-1 | CSVGGAGQPSTEAFF
15 | TRBV7-2 | CASSEAGGNLYEQYF
15 | TRBV4-2 | CASSQDVDRSYEQYF
15 | TRBV7-2 | CASSLVYATQETQYF
13 | TRBV6-5 | CASSYGTGYEQYF
13 | TRBV10-3 | CAISGDSADTQYF
20 | TRBV7-2 | CASSPRGGNQPQHFGDEQFF
14 | TRBV4-2 | CASSQGPAKETQYF
12 | TRBV7-2 | CASSGTGGVQYF
13 | TRBV12-3/TRBV12-4 | CASSPQNGETQYF
11 | TRBV10-3 | CATQSSGGYTF
11 | TRBV20-1 | CSARRADTQYF
18 | TRBV7-8 | CASSSPVGRTGGMDTQYF
15 | TRBV6-5 | CASSNPGGYQETQYF
12 | TRBV27 | CASSTRQDTQYF
13 | TRBV3-1 | CAGSGGVNSPLHF
15 | TRBV13 | CASSLGGSRTYEQYF
13 | TRBV20-1 | CSARGDGNQPQHF
12 | TRBV20-1 | CSFRRGGETQYF
15 | TRBV20-1 | CSAPQGEKTRREQYF
17 | TRBV6-5 | CASSYSKPETGGTEAFF
15 | TRBV6-2/TRBV6-3 | CASSQRVGAYNEQFF
16 | TRBV7-2 | CASSYTSSGGTDTQYF
11 | TRBV29-1 | CSVGGLEGYTF
13 | TRBV12-3/TRBV12-4 | CASSRQAEGEQYF
17 | TRBV2 | CASSEALGRPISGGYTF
16 | TRBV20-1 | CSASGGGQGANQPQHF
17 | TRBV9 | CASSVGWTPSSYNEQFF